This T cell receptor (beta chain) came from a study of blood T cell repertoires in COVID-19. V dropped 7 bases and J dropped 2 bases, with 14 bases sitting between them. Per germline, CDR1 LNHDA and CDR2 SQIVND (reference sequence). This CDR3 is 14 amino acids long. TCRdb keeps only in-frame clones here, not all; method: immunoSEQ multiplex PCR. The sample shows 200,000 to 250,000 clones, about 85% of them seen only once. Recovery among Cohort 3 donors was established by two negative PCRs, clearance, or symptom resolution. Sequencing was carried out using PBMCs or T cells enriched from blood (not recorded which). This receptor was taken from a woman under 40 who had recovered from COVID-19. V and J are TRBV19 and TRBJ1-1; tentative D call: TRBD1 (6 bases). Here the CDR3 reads CASTSTGANTEAFF. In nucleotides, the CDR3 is TGTGCCAGTACCTCGACAGGAGCTAACACTGAAGCTTTCTTT. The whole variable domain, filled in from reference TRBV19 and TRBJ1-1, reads DGGITQSPKYLFRKEGQNVTLSCEQNLNHDAMYWYRQDPGQGLRLIYYSQIVNDFQKGDIAEGYSVSREKKESFPLTVTSAQKNPTAFYLCASTSTGANTEAFFGQGTRLTVV.